These 27 T cell receptor beta chains originate from one sample sequenced in a study of cytomegalovirus exposure and HLA in healthy donors. The PCR employed 60 Vbeta primers together with 13 Jbeta primers. The method was immunoSEQ multiplex PCR; TCRdb's version includes in-frame clones alone and lacks a portion of them. Of 100,000 to 150,000 clones listed, around 82% are singletons. The sequenced sample was PBMCs. These receptors all come from a man aged 35 to 55 in good health and CMV-seronegative.

V and J are TRBV6-5 and TRBJ2-5; D perhaps matches TRBD2 (7 bases). V dropped 5 bases and J dropped 1 base, with 11 bases sitting between them. This CDR3 has 14 residues. The germline V gene has CDR1 MNHEY and CDR2 SVGAGI. DNA for the CDR3: TGTGCCAGCAGTAGGGGGGGGTTCCAAGAGACCCAGTACTTC. It yields the protein CASSRGGFQETQYF.

The chain has TRBV4-2 and TRBJ2-7; D uncertain. In germline, CDR1 is LGHNA, CDR2 YNFKEQ. The CDR3 runs 11 residues. Trimming left V 5 bases short and J 3 bases short, with 5 bases between. CDR3 coding DNA: TGTGCCAGCAGCTTGAGCTACGAGCAGTACTTC. Translated, it gives CASSLSYEQYF.

The chain links TRBV19 to TRBJ2-7; D perhaps matches TRBD1 (5 bases). Germline V gene data show CDR1 as LNHDA and CDR2 as SQIVND (reference sequence). With 6 bases removed from V and 2 bases from J, the gap between germline ends came to 11 bases. This CDR3 contains 13 residues. The CDR3 region has the DNA TGTGCCAGTAGAACAGGACCACCCTACGAGCAGTACTTC. Amino acids: CASRTGPPYEQYF.

This clone was observed a few times. J is TRBJ2-1 and V is TRBV5-4; 7 bases are a match to TRBD2. This CDR3 has 14 residues. The germline V gene has CDR1 SGHNT and CDR2 YYREEE (reference sequence). After removal of 4 bases from V and 5 bases from J, the junction contained 6 bases not matched to a gene. The DNA of the CDR3 is TGTGCCAGCAGCGGACCGGGACTAAACAATGAGCAGTTCTTC. Translation gives CASSGPGLNNEQFF. Supplemented by reference TRBV5-4 and TRBJ2-1, the full variable domain reads ETGVTQSPTHLIKTRGQQVTLRCSSQSGHNTVSWYQQALGQGPQFIFQYYREEENGRGNFPPRFSGLQFPNYSSELNVNALELDDSALYLCASSGPGLNNEQFFGPGTRLTVL.

The rearrangement joins TRBV7-3 to TRBJ2-1, with a tentative D call TRBD2 (6 bases). With 5 bases removed from V and 4 bases from J, the gap between germline ends came to 15 bases. This CDR3 has 15 residues. Germline CDR1 reads SGHTA; CDR2 reads FQGTGA. CDR3 region: CASSTPGLGYNEQFF. The CDR3 region has the DNA TGTGCCAGCAGCACCCCGGGACTGGGATACAATGAGCAGTTCTTC.

This chain links TRBV29-1 with TRBJ2-2; D not resolved. Germline V gene data show CDR1 as SQVTM and CDR2 as ANQGSEA. V lost 8 bases to trimming and J lost 5 bases, with 9 bases between them. The CDR3 consists of 11 residues. For the CDR3, the DNA is TGCAGCTTTCTCGAGACCGGGGAGCTGTTTTTT. As protein: CSFLETGELFF.

The gene calls are TRBV9 and TRBJ1-6, with D maybe TRBD1 (6 bases). Germline V gene data show CDR1 as SGDLS and CDR2 as YYNGEE. This CDR3 contains 14 residues. The V end was cut by 6 bases, the J end by 9 bases, with 16 bases between. The CDR3: CASTSGTYSSPLHF. DNA for the CDR3: TGTGCCAGCACCTCTGGGACATACAGTTCACCCCTCCACTTT.

CDR3 loop: CASSAFLDGYTF. DNA for the CDR3: TGTGCCAGCAGCGCCTTTCTAGATGGCTACACCTTC. The J gene is TRBJ1-2, the V gene TRBV9, with D hard to call. Germline CDR1 is SGDLS and CDR2 is YYNGEE. V lost 3 bases and J 6 bases, leaving 9 bases between the germline ends. The CDR3 runs 12 residues.

This sequence joins TRBV7-2 and TRBJ2-7, with TRBD1 as a possible D gene (5 bases). Trimming stripped 1 base from V and 3 bases from J, with 13 bases between. The CDR3 is made up of 15 amino acids. CDR1 is SGHTA, CDR2 FQGNSA, per germline. As DNA, the CDR3 is TGTGCCAGCAGCTTAGTCCTTGGACACGACTACGAGCAGTACTTC. This encodes CASSLVLGHDYEQYF. Looking up the rest from reference TRBV7-2 and TRBJ2-7 gives the full variable domain: GAGVSQSPSNKVTEKGKDVELRCDPISGHTALYWYRQSLGQGLEFLIYFQGNSAPDKSGLPSDRFSAERTGGSVSTLTIQRTQQEDSAVYLCASSLVLGHDYEQYFGPGTRLTVT.

V usage is TRBV30 and J usage is TRBJ2-7; 8 nucleotides match TRBD1. V shed 0 bases and J 6 bases; nucleotides not matched to a gene: 7. Germline values: CDR1 GTSNPN, CDR2 SVGIG (reference sequence). The CDR3 has 14 residues. The CDR3 coding sequence is TGTGCCTGGAGTGTACAGGGGACAGGTGGCGAGCAGTACTTC. Translating it yields CAWSVQGTGGEQYF.

As concerns this clone: An end of the junction does not agree with germline; a read error may underlie this. V and J are TRBV27 and TRBJ2-7; tentative D call: TRBD1 (5 bases). This CDR3 contains 14 residues. The V gene's germline CDR1 is MNHEY and CDR2 SMNVEV (reference sequence). CDR3 sequence: CASSLIRGGSVSHF. In nucleotides, the CDR3 is TGTGCCAGCAGTTTAATAAGGGGCGGTTCGGTTAGCCACTTC.

This clone has a handful of counts. This sequence joins TRBV4-2 and TRBJ2-1; 8 nucleotides line up with TRBD2. Germline lookup yields CDR1 LGHNA and CDR2 YNFKEQ. Unmatched junction bases numbered 4, after V lost 0 bases and J lost 9 bases. This CDR3 region has 14 residues. The CDR3 DNA reads TGTGCCAGCAGCCAAGAACGGACTAGCCGTGAGCAGTTCTTC. This codes for CASSQERTSREQFF.

The rearrangement joins TRBV5-6 to TRBJ1-6, with TRBD1 identical over 8 bases. The CDR3 is 14 residues long. The V gene end was trimmed by 5 bases and the J gene end by 8 bases; junction bases not matched to a gene: 6. Germline V CDR1 and CDR2: SGHDT, YYEEEE. The DNA of the CDR3 is TGTGCCAGCAGATATGGACAGGGCTATTCACCCCTCCACTTT. Translated, it gives CASRYGQGYSPLHF.

Only one count was recorded for this clone. This chain uses TRBV9 with TRBJ2-2; 8 nucleotides agree with TRBD1. The CDR3 is 15 residues long. V shed 0 bases and J 6 bases; nucleotides not matched to a gene: 4. Per germline, CDR1 SGDLS and CDR2 YYNGEE. CDR3 in DNA: TGTGCCAGCAGCGTAGGCAACAGGGGGGCCGGGGAGCTGTTTTTT. Encoded protein: CASSVGNRGAGELFF.

This clone occurred once. The V gene is TRBV7-9, the J gene TRBJ2-5; maybe TRBD2 (7 bases). The germline CDR1 and CDR2 sequences are SEHNR and FQNEAQ (reference sequence). Trimming removed 2 bases at V and 4 bases at J, with 17 bases between. The CDR3 has 16 residues. The CDR3 DNA sequence: TGTGCCAGCAGCTTACCCCCTCTAGGGGGGGGAGAGACCCAGTACTTC. Its protein product is CASSLPPLGGGETQYF.

V and J are TRBV6-5 and TRBJ1-5; D may be TRBD1 (6 bases). CDR3 length: 14 residues. Trimming cost V 11 bases and J 5 bases, with 19 bases left between them. Germline CDR1 is MNHEY and CDR2 is SVGAGI. In nucleotides, the CDR3 is TGTGCCTCTTCGAGGGGGACCGAGCATCAGCCCCAGCATTTT. Its translation: CASSRGTEHQPQHF.

This chain connects TRBV5-1 to TRBJ1-6; 7 bases align to TRBD1. The CDR3 is 14 residues long. Germline loops: CDR1 SGHRS, CDR2 YFSETQ. J lost 9 bases, V lost 4 bases, and 7 bases had no gene match. In nucleotides, the CDR3 is TGCGCCAGCAGCCCCGGGACAGAAAGTTCACCCCTCCACTTT. This codes for CASSPGTESSPLHF.

The chain links TRBV7-7 to TRBJ2-3; 12 bases fit TRBD1. The CDR3 has 18 amino acids. J gave up 4 bases and V 4 bases, and 12 bases lay outside the gene matches. Germline-derived CDR1 and CDR2 are SSHAT and FNYEAQ (reference sequence). The CDR3 loop reads CASSSSYSGTGGADTQYF. The CDR3 DNA follows: TGTGCCAGCAGCTCCTCCTACTCCGGGACAGGGGGCGCAGATACGCAGTATTTT.

The chain joins TRBV4-3 to TRBJ1-5; D remains unclear. There are 14 residues in the CDR3. Trimming shortened V by 0 bases and J by 7 bases, and 10 bases separated the two germline ends. Germline CDR1 LGHNA, CDR2 YSLEER. The CDR3: CASSQDAVHQPQHF. The CDR3 bases are TGCGCCAGCAGCCAAGATGCAGTGCACCAGCCCCAGCATTTT.

In this sample, this clone turned up once. The chain joins TRBV7-8 to TRBJ2-3; maybe TRBD1 (5 bases). V was trimmed by 6 bases and J by 6 bases, leaving 13 bases between them. Per the germline V gene, CDR1 is SGHVS and CDR2 is FQNEAQ. This CDR3 comprises 13 residues. CDR3: CASSPQGFDTQYF. The CDR3 DNA sequence: TGTGCCAGCAGTCCGCAGGGCTTTGATACGCAGTATTTT.

The genes are TRBV6-5 and TRBJ2-3; maybe TRBD2 (6 bases). The germline V gene has CDR1 MNHEY and CDR2 SVGAGI. Trimming shortened V by 9 bases and J by 0 bases, and 16 bases separated the two germline ends. CDR3 length: 15 residues. In DNA form, the CDR3 reads TGTGCCAGTTCACCCCTTGGGACTAGCACAGATACGCAGTATTTT. Residues: CASSPLGTSTDTQYF.

This clone was detected only once. This chain uses TRBV7-6 with TRBJ2-1, with 9 positions matching TRBD1. The trim removed 4 bases at V and 9 bases at J, leaving 10 bases unmatched. CDR1 and CDR2 (germline): SGHVS, FNYEAQ. The CDR3 contains 15 residues. The CDR3 DNA sequence: TGTGCCAGCAGCTCCCTCGGGACAGGGCCGGGTGAGCAGTTCTTC. It yields the protein CASSSLGTGPGEQFF.

The V call is TRBV5-1, the J call TRBJ2-7, with a weak D call TRBD1 (6 bases). The CDR3 covers 14 residues. Trimming stripped 2 bases from V and 0 bases from J, with 9 bases between. Germline lookup yields CDR1 SGHRS and CDR2 YFSETQ. The chain's CDR3 is CASSLGTTSYEQYF. The CDR3 DNA reads TGCGCCAGCAGCTTAGGGACAACCTCCTACGAGCAGTACTTC.

The chain uses TRBV7-2 and TRBJ1-2, with TRBD1 matching 9 bases. V gave up 7 bases and J gave up 7 bases; unmatched junction bases: 4. Germline V lookup: CDR1 SGHTA, CDR2 FQGNSA. The CDR3 is made up of 12 amino acids. Written as DNA, the CDR3 is TGTGCCAGCACCTGGGACAGGGTTGGCTACACCTTC. This translates into CASTWDRVGYTF.

The rearrangement links TRBV7-7 to TRBJ2-5, with a possible D match to TRBD1 (5 bases). The CDR3 runs 15 residues. The V gene's germline CDR1 is SSHAT and CDR2 FNYEAQ (reference sequence). Deletions cut 1 base from V and 1 base from J, with 10 bases between. CDR3 nucleotides: TGTGCCAGCAGCTTAGAGGGGCGTTCCCAAGAGACCCAGTACTTC. Translation: CASSLEGRSQETQYF.

Only a few counts were recorded for this clone. The chain couples TRBV5-5 to TRBJ2-7, with no clear D. The CDR3 is 16 amino acids. The V gene's germline CDR1 is SGHKS and CDR2 YYEKEE (reference sequence). Trimming cost V 4 bases and J 0 bases, with 17 bases left between them. Here the CDR3 reads CASSPAAYRSSYEQYF. CDR3 in DNA: TGTGCCAGCAGCCCGGCGGCCTATCGATCCTCCTACGAGCAGTACTTC.

V and J are TRBV28 and TRBJ2-2; D might be TRBD2 (5 bases). The CDR3 covers 15 residues. The germline CDR1 and CDR2 sequences are MDHEN and SYDVKM. V lost 2 bases and J 3 bases, leaving 10 bases between the germline ends. The CDR3 DNA reads as TGTGCCAGCAGTTTAGTCGGAGGATACACCGGGGAGCTGTTTTTT. Residues: CASSLVGGYTGELFF.